This TCR beta chain derives from a study of CD8 T cells in ankylosing spondylitis. This clonotype was detected many times. As yet, its antigen is unknown. Points from the study as a whole: Significantly higher representation of disease-linked clones was reported for matched ankylosing spondylitis synovial fluid. Made up of 7 to 9 highly homologous variants, a TCR beta motif appeared characteristic of ankylosing spondylitis blood. Relatively rare in peripheral blood, disease-linked clones were also CD8+. Several of the motif variants were reported before in synovial fluid and blood from reactive arthritis.

This CDR3 contains 16 residues. V was clipped by 5 bases and J by 2 bases; unmatched bases: 11. Germline lookup yields CDR1 SEHNR and CDR2 FQNEAQ (reference sequence). MiXCR was run by TCRdb on the 5' RACE reads, yielding one entry per CDR3 protein. The sample carries about 130,000 distinct CDR3 sequences, about an eighth recorded once. Sample: blood, either unsorted or a sorted T cell fraction (not recorded which). The receptor comes from a female donor with ankylosing spondylitis or in good health (not recorded which). The rearrangement uses TRBV7-9 and TRBJ1-1; 7 nucleotides line up with TRBD1. DNA for the CDR3: TGTGCCAGCAGCCCATGGGCCGGGACAGCCAACACTGAAGCTTTCTTT. The encoded protein is CASSPWAGTANTEAFF.